These 8 T cell receptor beta chains originate from one sample sequenced in a study of post-analysis software for immune sequencing data. Study-wide results and caveats: Included in a set of roughly five TRBV segments more frequent in patients than controls were TRBV5-6, TRBV5-1 and TRBV20-1.

Their antigens are not known. TCR beta cDNA libraries included unique molecular identifiers. From the PCR reads, TCRdb called clonotypes with MiXCR, one entry per CDR3 protein. Among 500,000 to 600,000 distinct CDR3 sequences listed, roughly 45% were seen once. Material: blood. Receptors were obtained from a girl aged 5-17 years with multiple sclerosis.

V and J are TRBV10-3 and TRBJ2-1, with 16 bases fitting TRBD2. The J segment lost 7 bases and the V segment lost 5 bases, leaving 5 bases of the junction unmatched. Germline V CDR1 and CDR2: ENHRY, SYGVKD. This CDR3 contains 16 residues. The CDR3 is CAISSGLAGGPNEQFF. The DNA for the CDR3 is TGTGCCATCAGTTCGGGACTAGCGGGGGGGCCGAATGAGCAGTTCTTC.

The chain employs TRBV2 and TRBJ2-7; D not resolved. The germline gives CDR1 SNHLY, CDR2 FYNNEI. This CDR3 comprises 11 residues. Trimming shortened V by 6 bases and J by 5 bases, and 8 bases separated the two germline ends. The chain's CDR3 is CASSLMDEQYF. CDR3 sequence (DNA): TGTGCCAGCAGCCTAATGGACGAGCAGTACTTC.

The V gene is TRBV6-1, the J gene TRBJ2-5; the D is unclear. The end of the DNA fits TRBJ2-7 better, so the J call may be wrong. Germline assignment: CDR1 MNHNS and CDR2 SASEGT. CDR3 size: 10 residues. The CDR3: CASSDLEQYF. The DNA for the CDR3 is TGTGCCAGCAGTGACCTCGAGCAGTACTTC.

The chain couples TRBV24-1 to TRBJ1-2, with TRBD1 as a possible D gene (5 bases). The V and J ends lost 1 base and 5 bases respectively, with 13 bases between them. The CDR3 extends over 15 amino acids. The germline V gene encodes CDR1 KGHDR and CDR2 SFDVKD. The CDR3 loop is CATSDFPRARYGYTF. The CDR3 nucleotides are TGTGCCACCAGTGATTTCCCCAGGGCTAGATATGGCTACACCTTC.

The table lists this clonotype with a few counts. J is TRBJ1-2 and V is TRBV5-6; D perhaps matches TRBD1 (5 bases). With 3 bases removed from V and 8 bases from J, the gap between germline ends came to 17 bases. CDR1 and CDR2 (germline): SGHDT, YYEEEE. The CDR3 extends over 14 amino acids. CDR3: CASSWYRTLYGYTF. CDR3 DNA sequence: TGTGCCAGCAGCTGGTACAGGACGTTGTACGGCTACACCTTC.

In its sample, this clonotype was seen a few times. The CDR3 here is CASSQRDTNSYEQYF. The CDR3 bases are TGTGCCAGCAGCCAGAGAGACACCAACTCCTACGAGCAGTACTTC. The V call is TRBV5-4, the J call TRBJ2-7; D ambiguous. The germline V gene encodes CDR1 SGHNT and CDR2 YYREEE (reference sequence). Trimming took off 4 bases at V and 0 bases at J, with 14 bases between the two ends. The CDR3 is 15 residues long.

This sequence joins TRBV12-3 or TRBV12-4 and TRBJ2-2; tentative D call: TRBD1 (5 bases). There are 14 residues in the CDR3. Trimming removed 7 bases from V and 5 bases from J, with 14 bases in between. CDR3 residues: CASTLSRGTGELFF. As DNA, the CDR3 is TGTGCCAGCACCCTGAGTAGGGGAACCGGGGAGCTGTTTTTT.

The sample holds a few counts of this clonotype. CDR3 in amino acids: CASSGDRGVYNEQFF. CDR3 sequence (DNA): TGTGCCAGCAGTGGGGACAGGGGAGTGTACAATGAGCAGTTCTTC. V usage is TRBV12-3 or TRBV12-4 and J usage is TRBJ2-1, with 10 nucleotides matching TRBD1. Trimming cost V 5 bases and J 4 bases; bases outside gene matches: 5. CDR3 length: 15 amino acids.